The 14 T cell receptor beta chains in this list originate from one sample, sequenced in a study of PD-1 blockade in classical Hodgkin lymphoma. Repertoires were generated with immunoSEQ multiplex PCR, while TCRdb's copy carries only in-frame clones and drops some. The data hold about 98,000 clones, with around nine tenths observed a single time. All patients relapsed after autologous stem cell transplantation, and brentuximab vedotin exposure varied. Sequencing was performed on peripheral blood mononuclear cells (PBMCs), taken at baseline. These receptor sequences come from a human donor with classical Hodgkin lymphoma.

The chain carries TRBV25-1 and TRBJ2-1; D ambiguous. This CDR3 has 15 residues. V was shortened by 3 bases and J by 0 bases, with 9 bases between the two germline ends. The germline gives CDR1 MGHDK, CDR2 SYGVNS. CDR3 bases: TGTGCCAGCAGTGACTTCTCGAGCTCCTACAATGAGCAGTTCTTC. It specifies CASSDFSSSYNEQFF.

The count of this clone is one. The chain combines TRBV4-2 with TRBJ2-5; possibly TRBD1 for D (8 bases). The CDR3 contains 16 residues. Per the germline V gene, CDR1 is LGHNA and CDR2 is YNFKEQ. V dropped 4 bases and J dropped 2 bases, with 17 bases sitting between them. This CDR3 is CASSRVGQGGQETQYF. In DNA form, the CDR3 reads TGTGCCAGCAGCCGGGTCGGACAGGGAGGGCAAGAGACCCAGTACTTC.

V is TRBV28 and J is TRBJ1-5; 9 positions agree with TRBD1. The CDR3 is 14 amino acids. Germline CDR1 reads MDHEN; CDR2 reads SYDVKM. Trimming cost V 7 bases and J 5 bases; bases outside gene matches: 6. CDR3 DNA sequence: TGTGCCAGCACCTTGGACAGGGGTGATCAGCCCCAGCATTTT. Encoded protein: CASTLDRGDQPQHF. The full variable domain, in which reference TRBV28 and TRBJ1-5 provide the parts outside the CDR3, is DVKVTQSSRYLVKRTGEKVFLECVQDMDHENMFWYRQDPGLGLRLIYFSYDVKMKEKGDIPEGYSVSREKKERFSLILESASTNQTSMYLCASTLDRGDQPQHFGDGTRLSIL.

The chain couples TRBV6-6 to TRBJ1-1; perhaps TRBD1 as D (5 bases). The germline gives CDR1 MNHNY, CDR2 SVGAGI (reference sequence). The CDR3 consists of 15 residues. The germline V and J ends were trimmed by 4 bases and 1 base, with 13 bases remaining between them. CDR3 amino acids: CASSSSGTGNTEAFF. DNA for the CDR3: TGTGCCAGCAGTTCTTCTGGGACGGGGAACACTGAAGCTTTCTTT.

The chain couples TRBV5-1 to TRBJ2-3; 8 positions match TRBD2. The CDR3 has 14 residues. V gave up 0 bases and J gave up 6 bases; unmatched junction bases: 3. Germline values: CDR1 SGHRS, CDR2 YFSETQ. CDR3 sequence reads: CASSLETSADTQYF. The CDR3 DNA follows: TGCGCCAGCAGCTTGGAGACTAGCGCTGATACGCAGTATTTT.

The chain recombines TRBV7-9 with TRBJ1-4, with 9 bases lining up with TRBD1. This CDR3 is built from 17 residues. Germline-derived CDR1 and CDR2 are SEHNR and FQNEAQ (reference sequence). V dropped 5 bases and J dropped 3; count of bases not matched to a gene: 10. The CDR3 here is CASSPSRDRDPNEKLFF. The CDR3 DNA reads as TGTGCCAGCAGCCCGTCCCGGGACAGGGATCCTAATGAAAAACTGTTTTTT.

V gene TRBV6-5 combines with J gene TRBJ1-1; D not certain. Trimming removed 2 bases from V and 1 base from J, with 8 bases in between. This CDR3 is 14 amino acids long. Looked up from germline, CDR1 is MNHEY and CDR2 is SVGAGI. CDR3 protein: CASSYANRNTEAFF. CDR3 DNA: TGTGCCAGCAGTTACGCCAATAGGAACACTGAAGCTTTCTTT.

The sample holds one count of this clone. The chain employs TRBV5-6 and TRBJ2-6; D ambiguous. The CDR3 consists of 19 residues. V lost 0 bases to trimming and J lost 0 bases, with 16 bases between them. Germline CDR1 SGHDT, CDR2 YYEEEE. CDR3 loop: CASSLDVGILSSGANVLTF. The CDR3 DNA follows: TGTGCCAGCAGCTTGGATGTGGGCATCCTCAGCTCTGGGGCCAACGTCCTGACTTTC.

The rearrangement links TRBV21-1 to TRBJ1-2. TRBV21-1 is tagged as a pseudogene. CDR3 length equals 15 residues. This chain's CDR3 is CASSKVSPPSYGYTF. As DNA, the CDR3 is TGTGCCAGCAGCAAAGTGAGTCCCCCTAGCTATGGCTACACCTTC.

This chain joins TRBV2 and TRBJ1-3; 9 bases are shared with TRBD1. The CDR3 spans 15 residues. With 8 bases clipped from V and 1 base from J, the junction kept 6 bases outside the gene matches. CDR1 SNHLY and CDR2 FYNNEI come from the germline V gene. The CDR3 sequence: CASGEQGASGNTIYF. The CDR3 coding sequence is TGTGCCAGCGGAGAACAGGGGGCGTCTGGAAACACCATATATTTT.

The J gene is TRBJ2-5, the V gene TRBV28; TRBD1 aligns across 7 bases. The CDR3 is 14 amino acids. V dropped 3 bases and J dropped 1; count of bases not matched to a gene: 2. CDR1 and CDR2 from the germline V gene are MDHEN and SYDVKM. The CDR3 bases are TGTGCCAGCAGTTTTACAGGGGCCCAAGAGACCCAGTACTTC. Its translation: CASSFTGAQETQYF.

CDR3 DNA sequence: TGTGCCAGCAGCCTGGGGCAGGGAGAGACCCAGTACTTC. It is translated as CASSLGQGETQYF. The chain combines TRBV11-3 with TRBJ2-5, with D possibly being TRBD1 (5 bases). Trimming cost V 5 bases and J 4 bases, with 11 bases left between them. This CDR3 spans 13 amino acids. Germline V gene lookup returns CDR1 SGHNT and CDR2 YENEEA.

This rearrangement joins TRBV5-4 to TRBJ2-2; D is ambiguous. CDR3 length: 12 residues. The germline V gene encodes CDR1 SGHNT and CDR2 YYREEE (reference sequence). V shed 5 bases and J shed 4 bases, with 6 bases lying between them. For the CDR3, the DNA is TGTGCCAGCAGACCAGTCACCGGGGAGCTGTTTTTT. Translating it yields CASRPVTGELFF.

The J gene is TRBJ2-3, the V gene TRBV5-1; D assignment may be TRBD1 or TRBD2 (7 bases each). The CDR3 loop spans 16 amino acids. Germline values: CDR1 SGHRS, CDR2 YFSETQ. The V and J ends lost 4 bases and 5 bases respectively, with 20 bases between them. CDR3 amino acids: CASSPGGAGRGDTQYF. The DNA of the CDR3 is TGCGCCAGCAGCCCAGGGGGGGCAGGAAGAGGAGATACGCAGTATTTT.